The rows below give T cell receptor beta chains drawn from one sample of a study of human T cells and chemical hapten exposure. TCRdb used MiXCR to reprocess the RACE reads, holding one entry per CDR3 protein. Of roughly 380,000 distinct CDR3 sequences detected, 6% to 7% appear once; the ten largest clones hold under 7%. The sample here was whole blood, taken in connection with sensitization to the hapten diphenylcyclopropenone (DPC). The origin of the receptors is a woman aged 18-29 years with alopecia areata. Some clones in this sample may be carry-over from other donors' samples. The CDR3 runs from the conserved cysteine through the conserved F or W. D genes are given only for firm matches. Clone sizes are given selectively: once, few, many, or a class where the clone is expanded.

TRBV10-3	TRBJ2-7	NA	TRBD2	CAISEGGTSGYEQYF	TGTGCCATCAGTGAGGGGGGGACTAGCGGCTACGAGCAGTACTTC
TRBV11-2	TRBJ2-7	NA	NA	CASTNTRNPEQYF	TGTGCCAGCACCAATACAAGAAACCCCGAGCAGTACTTC
TRBV12-3/TRBV12-4	TRBJ1-5	NA	NA	CASSLSTNQPQHF	TGTGCCAGCAGTTTAAGTACCAATCAGCCCCAGCATTTT
TRBV7-9	TRBJ1-5	NA	NA	CASSSEWGGQSNQPQHF	TGTGCCAGCAGCTCTGAATGGGGGGGCCAGAGCAATCAGCCCCAGCATTTT
TRBV10-3	TRBJ1-6	many	NA	CAIGAGNSPLHF	TGTGCCATCGGGGCAGGGAATTCACCCCTCCACTTT
TRBV7-3	TRBJ1-1	NA	NA	CASSPDRPSGAFF	TGTGCCAGCAGCCCCGACAGGCCCTCCGGGGCTTTCTTT
TRBV7-9	TRBJ2-1	NA	NA	CASSVARADEQFF	TGTGCCAGCAGCGTAGCTAGGGCGGATGAGCAGTTCTTC
TRBV4-1	TRBJ1-2	many	TRBD1	CASSHIGQGAYYGYTF	TGCGCCAGCAGCCATATTGGGCAGGGGGCTTACTATGGCTACACCTTC
TRBV6-6	TRBJ1-1	many	TRBD1	CASGQGSEENTEAFF	TGTGCCAGCGGACAGGGCTCGGAGGAAAACACTGAAGCTTTCTTT
TRBV2	TRBJ2-4	few	TRBD2	CASRWTSGGLAKNIQYF	TGTGCCAGCAGGTGGACTAGCGGGGGGCTAGCCAAAAACATTCAGTACTTC
TRBV11-2	TRBJ2-3	NA	NA	CASLRRPAGASADTQYF	TGTGCCAGCTTACGGAGGCCGGCAGGTGCATCGGCAGATACGCAGTATTTT
TRBV20-1	TRBJ2-3	NA	TRBD1	CSATQGGTDTQYF	TGCAGTGCTACCCAGGGGGGCACAGATACGCAGTATTTT
TRBV18	TRBJ1-6	few	NA	CASSPRRTYNSPLHF	TGTGCCAGCTCACCACGACGGACCTATAATTCACCCCTCCACTTT
TRBV4-1	TRBJ1-2	NA	NA	CASSQATMSYGYTF	TGCGCCAGCAGCCAAGCAACGATGTCCTATGGCTACACCTTC
TRBV11-1	TRBJ2-3	NA	TRBD1	CASSSDRESTDTQYF	TGTGCCAGCAGCTCCGACAGGGAAAGCACAGATACGCAGTATTTT
TRBV18	TRBJ2-3	many	TRBD1	CASSPQGASTDTQYF	TGTGCCAGCAGCCCACAGGGGGCTAGCACAGATACGCAGTATTTT
TRBV4-2	TRBJ2-1	many	TRBD2	CASSPRTGGLNEQFF	TGTGCCAGCAGCCCTCGGACGGGGGGTCTTAATGAGCAGTTCTTC
TRBV24-1	TRBJ2-2	few	NA	CATERETGELFF	TGTGCCACCGAAAGGGAGACCGGGGAGCTGTTTTTT
TRBV6-2/TRBV6-3	TRBJ1-5	many	NA	CASSYSPSAPEYQPQHF	TGTGCCAGCAGTTACTCCCCGAGCGCGCCCGAATATCAGCCCCAGCATTTT
TRBV5-1	TRBJ1-6	many	NA	CASSLNRGPLHF	TGCGCCAGCAGCCTGAATAGGGGGCCCCTCCACTTT
TRBV20-1	TRBJ1-4	few	TRBD1	CSARAGDRAGEKLFF	TGCAGTGCTAGAGCAGGGGACAGGGCAGGGGAAAAACTGTTTTTT
TRBV11-3	TRBJ2-5	many	NA	CASSLIFEEQETQYF	TGTGCCAGCAGCTTAATTTTTGAAGAACAAGAGACCCAGTACTTC
TRBV6-1	TRBJ1-2	few	NA	CASSDRVEVYGYTF	TGTGCCAGCAGTGATCGGGTGGAGGTCTATGGCTACACCTTC
TRBV13	TRBJ1-2	many	NA	CASSLVGFYGYTF	TGTGCCAGCAGCTTAGTAGGATTCTATGGCTACACCTTC
TRBV5-1	TRBJ1-1	many	NA	CASSLGSDAFTEAFF	TGCGCCAGCAGCTTGGGGTCGGACGCTTTCACTGAAGCTTTCTTT
TRBV10-3	TRBJ2-1	few	NA	CAISRREYYNEQFF	TGTGCCATCTCCCGGAGGGAATATTACAATGAGCAGTTCTTC
TRBV11-1	TRBJ2-4	NA	TRBD2	CASSLVGTRENIQYF	TGTGCCAGCAGCTTAGTCGGGACTAGGGAAAACATTCAGTACTTC
TRBV3-1	TRBJ1-1	NA	NA	CASSQDMGRGPEAFF	TGTGCCAGCAGCCAAGATATGGGCAGGGGACCTGAAGCTTTCTTT
TRBV7-9	TRBJ1-6	NA	NA	CASSLGTDSSPLHF	TGTGCCAGCAGCTTAGGGACAGACAGTTCACCCCTCCACTTT
TRBV7-9	TRBJ2-3	many	TRBD1	CASSYRGHPTDTQYF	TGTGCCAGCAGCTACAGGGGCCACCCCACAGATACGCAGTATTTT
TRBV3-1	TRBJ2-1	NA	NA	CASSQEFFGFPNHEQFF	TGTGCCAGCAGCCAAGAATTCTTCGGTTTCCCCAACCATGAGCAGTTCTTC
TRBV4-3	TRBJ1-1	NA	NA	CASSQDVGRIEAFF	TGCGCCAGCAGCCAAGACGTGGGACGGATTGAAGCTTTCTTT
TRBV20-1	TRBJ2-7	many	TRBD2	CSAASQWGGTDYEQYF	TGCAGTGCCGCCAGTCAATGGGGGGGGACTGACTACGAGCAGTACTTC
TRBV24-1	TRBJ2-6	NA	NA	CATSESVGLHHVLTF	TGTGCCACCAGTGAGTCGGTCGGACTCCATCACGTCCTGACTTTC
TRBV20-1	TRBJ1-6	NA	TRBD1	CSASSTGEYNSPLRF	TGCAGTGCTAGTTCTACAGGGGAGTATAATTCACCCCTCCGCTTT
TRBV3-1	TRBJ1-4	few	NA	CASTRGATNEKLFF	TGTGCCAGCACACGGGGCGCAACTAATGAAAAACTGTTTTTT
TRBV15	TRBJ1-1	few	NA	CATSRRVNTEAFF	TGTGCCACCAGCCGGAGAGTGAACACTGAAGCTTTCTTT
TRBV9	TRBJ2-2	few	TRBD2	CASSASGTSGVNTGELFF	TGTGCCAGCAGCGCATCCGGGACTAGCGGGGTGAACACCGGGGAGCTGTTTTTT
TRBV7-9	TRBJ1-1	many	NA	CASSGTPHTEAFF	TGTGCCAGCAGCGGAACACCCCACACTGAAGCTTTCTTT
TRBV18	TRBJ1-2	many	TRBD1	CASSPGQGSYTF	TGTGCCAGCTCCCCGGGACAGGGGAGCTACACCTTC
TRBV20-1	TRBJ2-7	NA	NA	CSATGASDYEQYF	TGCAGTGCAACCGGCGCGAGTGACTACGAGCAGTACTTC
TRBV2	TRBJ1-6	many	TRBD1	CASSETGTGVSPLHF	TGTGCCAGCAGTGAGACCGGGACAGGGGTTTCACCCCTCCACTTT
TRBV20-1	TRBJ1-5	many	NA	CSARFHSSNQPQHF	TGCAGTGCTAGATTTCACAGTAGCAATCAGCCCCAGCATTTT
TRBV6-4	TRBJ2-1	NA	TRBD1	CASSGDRDHNEQFF	TGTGCCAGCAGTGGGGACAGGGACCACAATGAGCAGTTCTTC
TRBV20-1	TRBJ2-2	few	TRBD1	CSAPRDRGNTGELFF	TGCAGTGCTCCCAGGGACAGGGGTAACACCGGGGAGCTGTTTTTT
TRBV12-3/TRBV12-4	TRBJ2-1	many	TRBD1	CASSFRRGGVHFGEQFF	TGTGCCAGCAGTTTTAGGCGAGGGGGCGTACATTTCGGGGAGCAGTTCTTC
TRBV10-3	TRBJ2-7	NA	NA	CAISDFNRDSYEQYF	TGTGCCATCAGTGACTTTAACAGGGACTCCTACGAGCAGTACTTC
TRBV12-2	TRBJ1-2	NA	NA	CASRLDLTGGPGPYGYTF	TGTGCAAGTCGCTTAGACTTGACAGGCGGGCCGGGTCCCTATGGCTACACCTTC
TRBV4-2	TRBJ2-2	NA	NA	CASSQETGGYLANTGELFF	TGTGCCAGCAGCCAAGAGACCGGTGGATACCTTGCGAACACCGGGGAGCTGTTTTTT
TRBV4-2	TRBJ1-4	NA	NA	CASSQGNGRPANEKLFF	TGTGCCAGCAGCCAAGGCAATGGGCGGCCGGCTAATGAAAAACTGTTTTTT
TRBV7-3	TRBJ1-1	many	NA	CASSSHGSYTANTEAFF	TGTGCCAGCAGCTCTCACGGGTCATACACGGCGAACACTGAAGCTTTCTTT
TRBV29-1	TRBJ1-3	many	TRBD1	CSVSTGWGGNTIYF	TGCAGCGTTTCGACAGGGTGGGGAGGAAACACCATATATTTT
TRBV4-2	TRBJ1-6	many	NA	CASSQEPGNGSPLHF	TGTGCCAGCAGCCAAGAACCAGGGAATGGTTCACCCCTCCACTTT
TRBV4-3	TRBJ2-3	many	NA	CASSQGGTSTDTQYF	TGCGCCAGCAGCCAAGGGGGCACTAGCACAGATACGCAGTATTTT
TRBV20-1	TRBJ1-6	many	NA	CSAYQGSSYNSPLHF	TGCAGTGCTTATCAGGGAAGCTCCTATAATTCACCCCTCCACTTT
TRBV3-1	TRBJ2-6	NA	NA	CASSQPGARGSGANVLTF	TGTGCCAGCAGCCAACCGGGGGCCAGGGGATCTGGGGCCAACGTCCTGACTTTC
TRBV12-3/TRBV12-4	TRBJ1-2	many	NA	CASSPAVGGYGYTF	TGTGCCAGCAGTCCCGCCGTAGGAGGCTATGGCTACACCTTC
TRBV4-3	TRBJ1-1	many	NA	CASSTTADTNTEAFF	TGCGCCAGCAGTACAACGGCAGATACCAACACTGAAGCTTTCTTT